The clone carrying this TCR beta chain has just one count. The sample comes from a study of blood T cell repertoires in COVID-19. Overall study context: COVID-19 samples collected from the United States, Italy and Spain covered acute and convalescent phases.

One Seattle source followed patients from active infection through their disease course. Original methodology: By means of reference gene primer amplification, nucleated cell counts were estimated. Some clones are missing from TCRdb's copy, which holds only in-frame ones; the method was immunoSEQ multiplex PCR. V and J calls and clone size are as listed in that table; D and trimming were resolved from the DNA. This table holds a few hundred thousand clones, about 85% found once. The clonotype originates from a woman between 50 and 59 years old with COVID-19, enrolled during active disease. Source material: peripheral blood.

For the CDR3, the DNA is TGTGCCAGCAGCCAAGTTAGGGGTCCCGTAGCCCCCCTCCACTTT. Its protein product is CASSQVRGPVAPLHF. The chain uses TRBV14 and TRBJ1-6; possibly TRBD1 for D (5 bases). The CDR3 sequence is 15 residues long. Trimming left V 1 base short and J 13 bases short, with 17 bases between. CDR1 and CDR2 (germline): SGHDN, FVKESK.